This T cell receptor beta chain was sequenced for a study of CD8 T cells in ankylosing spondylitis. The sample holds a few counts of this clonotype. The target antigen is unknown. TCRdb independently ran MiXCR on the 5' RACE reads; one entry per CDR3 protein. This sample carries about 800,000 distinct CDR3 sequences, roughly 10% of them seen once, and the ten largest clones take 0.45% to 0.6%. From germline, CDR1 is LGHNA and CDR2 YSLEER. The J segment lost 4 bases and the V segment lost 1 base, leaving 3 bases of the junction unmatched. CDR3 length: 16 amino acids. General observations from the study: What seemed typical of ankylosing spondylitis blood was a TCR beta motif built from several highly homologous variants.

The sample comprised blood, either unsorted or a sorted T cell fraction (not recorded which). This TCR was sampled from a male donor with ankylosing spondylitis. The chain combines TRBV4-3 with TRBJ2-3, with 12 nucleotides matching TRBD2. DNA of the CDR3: TGCGCCAGCAGCCAAGGACTAGCGGGAGCTCCAGATACGCAGTATTTT. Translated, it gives CASSQGLAGAPDTQYF.